This TCR beta chain was identified during a study of neoadjuvant anti-PD-1 for oral cavity cancer. The CDR3 extends over 13 amino acids. Germline V gene sequence: CDR1 SGHAT, CDR2 FQNNGV. Trimming took 5 bases from V and 7 from J; bases not matched to a gene: 1. Blood libraries mostly used around 0.45 ug genomic DNA, six replicates each. The repertoire was sequenced with immunoSEQ multiplex PCR; TCRdb's copy has only in-frame clones and lacks some. The sample holds about 6,900 clones; about 69% are singletons and the top ten take around 3.2%. Blood cells were analyzed directly, without culture or expansion. As to this clone: No antigen is known for it.

Study-wide points: After neoadjuvant nivolumab, PBMC T cell clonality was significantly higher in non-responders than responders. Each response group had just three patients in TCR analyses.

The receptor comes from a person between 40 and 85 years old with oral cavity squamous cell carcinoma. Sequencing used PBMCs, obtained before nivolumab (anti-PD-1) treatment. V gene TRBV11-2 combines with J gene TRBJ1-6, with 8 bases lining up with TRBD1. The CDR3, as DNA: TGTGCCAGCAGCCGGACAGGGAATTCACCCCTCCACTTT. It encodes CASSRTGNSPLHF. Full variable domain (missing parts from reference TRBV11-2 and TRBJ1-6): EAGVAQSPRYKIIEKRQSVAFWCNPISGHATLYWYQQILGQGPKLLIQFQNNGVVDDSQLPKDRFSAERLKGVDSTLKIQPAKLEDSAVYLCASSRTGNSPLHFGNGTRLTVT.